This T cell receptor beta chain emerged from a study of shared clonotypes between healthy human individuals. Broader study findings: Generally, estimated richness proved larger in naive subsets than it did in memory subsets.

This clone came up once. The antigen is not known. The data were produced by immunoSEQ multiplex PCR, yet TCRdb's version contains in-frame clones alone and is incomplete. There are approximately 1,500,000 clones in the sample; 95% to 99% occur only once, and around 0.45% lies in the top ten. Germline V lookup: CDR1 MDHEN, CDR2 SYDVKM. The CDR3 totals 15 residues. V trimming: 7 bases; J trimming: 4 bases; junction bases outside the gene matches: 9. This receptor was identified in a man aged 30 to 45 in good health. The sequencing sample was made of naive CD4+ T cells sorted from blood. Specified subset: CD45RA+ positively selected. V gene TRBV28 combines with J gene TRBJ2-3; TRBD1 matches at 9 bases. In DNA, the CDR3 is TGTGCCAGCATCGACCGGGACAGGGCCCCAGATACGCAGTATTTT. Translating it yields CASIDRDRAPDTQYF.